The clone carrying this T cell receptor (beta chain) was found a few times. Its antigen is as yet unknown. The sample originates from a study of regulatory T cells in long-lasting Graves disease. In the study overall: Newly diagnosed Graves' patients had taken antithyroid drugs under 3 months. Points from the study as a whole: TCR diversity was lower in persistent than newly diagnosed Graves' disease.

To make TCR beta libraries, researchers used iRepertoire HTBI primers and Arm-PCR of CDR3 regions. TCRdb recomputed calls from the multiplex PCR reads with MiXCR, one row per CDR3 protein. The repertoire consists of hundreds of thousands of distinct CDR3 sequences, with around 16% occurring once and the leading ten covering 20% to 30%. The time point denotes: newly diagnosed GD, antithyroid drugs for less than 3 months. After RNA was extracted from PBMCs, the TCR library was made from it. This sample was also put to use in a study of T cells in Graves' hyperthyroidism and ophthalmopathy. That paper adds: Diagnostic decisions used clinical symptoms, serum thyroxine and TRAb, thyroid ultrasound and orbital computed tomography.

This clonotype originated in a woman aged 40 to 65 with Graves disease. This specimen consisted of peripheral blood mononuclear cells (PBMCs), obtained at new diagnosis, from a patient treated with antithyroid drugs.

The CDR3 DNA is TGTGCCATCCGGGGGACTGAAGCTTTCTTT. It is translated as CAIRGTEAFF. This chain joins TRBV12-3 or TRBV12-4 and TRBJ1-1, with TRBD1 as a possible D gene (5 bases). Trimming took 10 bases from V and 5 from J, leaving 8 bases between them. The CDR3 contains 10 residues.